The T cell receptor (beta chain) described here comes from a study of CD8+ T cells in alopecia areata. General study results and limits: Higher clonality and more expanded CD8+ clones appeared in lesional than normal scalp.

This clone was counted once. Its antigen is unknown. Lesional scalp tissue (obtained by punch biopsy) and peripheral blood were collected from alopecia areata patients. Extraction of RNA preceded its reverse transcription into cDNA, which served as the sequencing template. TCRdb's copy holds only in-frame clones and misses some; the assay was immunoSEQ multiplex PCR. The sample includes 160,000 or so clones, more than 45% of them seen just once. Germline CDR1 SQVTM, CDR2 ANQGSEA. V dropped 2 bases and J dropped 6 bases, with 13 bases sitting between them. This CDR3 spans 13 amino acids. This specimen consisted of CD8+ T cells sorted from blood, obtained at week 0. V and J are TRBV29-1 and TRBJ1-1, with D possibly being TRBD1 (6 bases). This TCR was recovered from a human donor with alopecia areata. In DNA form, the CDR3 reads TGCAGCGTTGAAAGGGGGGGTTGGTCTGAAGCTTTCTTT. Protein: CSVERGGWSEAFF.